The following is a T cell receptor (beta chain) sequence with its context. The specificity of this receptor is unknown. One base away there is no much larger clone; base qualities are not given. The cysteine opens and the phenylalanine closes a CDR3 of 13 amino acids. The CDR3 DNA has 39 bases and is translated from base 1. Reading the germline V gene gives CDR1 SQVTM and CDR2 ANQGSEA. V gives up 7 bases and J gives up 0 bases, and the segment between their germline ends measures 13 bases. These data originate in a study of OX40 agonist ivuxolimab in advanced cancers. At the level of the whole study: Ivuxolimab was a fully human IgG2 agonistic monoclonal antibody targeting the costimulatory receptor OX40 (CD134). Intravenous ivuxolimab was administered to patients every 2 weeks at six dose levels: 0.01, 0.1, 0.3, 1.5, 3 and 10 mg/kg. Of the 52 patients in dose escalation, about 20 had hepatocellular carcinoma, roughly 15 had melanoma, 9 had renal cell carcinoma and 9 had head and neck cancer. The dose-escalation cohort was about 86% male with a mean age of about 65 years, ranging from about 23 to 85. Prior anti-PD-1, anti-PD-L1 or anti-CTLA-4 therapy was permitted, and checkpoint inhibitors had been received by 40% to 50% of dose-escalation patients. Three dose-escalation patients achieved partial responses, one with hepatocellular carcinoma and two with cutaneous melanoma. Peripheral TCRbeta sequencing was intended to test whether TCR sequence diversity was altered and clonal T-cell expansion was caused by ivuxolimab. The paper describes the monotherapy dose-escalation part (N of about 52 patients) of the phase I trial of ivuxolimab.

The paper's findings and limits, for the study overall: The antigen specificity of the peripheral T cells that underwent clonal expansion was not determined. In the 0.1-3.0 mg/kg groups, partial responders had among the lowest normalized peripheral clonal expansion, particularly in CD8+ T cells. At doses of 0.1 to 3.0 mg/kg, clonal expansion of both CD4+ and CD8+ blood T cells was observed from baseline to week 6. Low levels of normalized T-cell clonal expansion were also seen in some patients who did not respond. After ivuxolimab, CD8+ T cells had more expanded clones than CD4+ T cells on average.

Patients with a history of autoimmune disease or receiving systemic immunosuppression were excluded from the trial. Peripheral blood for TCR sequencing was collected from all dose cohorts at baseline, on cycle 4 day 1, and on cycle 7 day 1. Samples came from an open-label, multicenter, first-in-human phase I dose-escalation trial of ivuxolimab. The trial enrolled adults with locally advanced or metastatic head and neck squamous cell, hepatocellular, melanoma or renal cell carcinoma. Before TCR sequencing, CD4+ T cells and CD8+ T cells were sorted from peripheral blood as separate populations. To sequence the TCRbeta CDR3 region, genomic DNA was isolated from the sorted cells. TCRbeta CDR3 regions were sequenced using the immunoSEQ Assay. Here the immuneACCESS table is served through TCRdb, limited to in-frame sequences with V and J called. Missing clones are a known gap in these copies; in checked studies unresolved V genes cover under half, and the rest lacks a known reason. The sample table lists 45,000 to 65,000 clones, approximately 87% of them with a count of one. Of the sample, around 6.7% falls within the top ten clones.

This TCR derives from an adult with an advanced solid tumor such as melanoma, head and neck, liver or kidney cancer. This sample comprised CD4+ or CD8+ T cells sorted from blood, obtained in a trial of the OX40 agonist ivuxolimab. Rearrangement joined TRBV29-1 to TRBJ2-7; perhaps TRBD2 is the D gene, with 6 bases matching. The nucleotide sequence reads TGCAGCGGGGGGAACGGGGGCTCCTACGAGCAGTACTTC. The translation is CSGGNGGSYEQYF.